These 14 T cell receptor beta chains were sequenced from one sample in a study of Ad26.COV2.S vaccination and SARS-CoV-2 variants. TCRdb keeps only in-frame clones here, not all; method: immunoSEQ multiplex PCR. The sample has about 420,000 clones; around 89% are singletons. The treatment was: roughly 20 received Ad26.COV2.S at low or high dose, single or two shots; about 5 received placebo; per-sample allocation not given. The study sampled participants on day 63 after the first vaccine or placebo injection. The material sequenced was peripheral blood, taken in a trial of Ad26.COV2.S vaccine versus placebo. The receptors shown here come from a person aged 18-65 years who received the Ad26.COV2.S COVID-19 vaccine or a placebo.

The rearrangement uses TRBV6-2 or TRBV6-3 and TRBJ2-3, with 7 bases fitting TRBD2. V gave up 6 bases and J gave up 6 bases; unmatched junction bases: 12. The CDR3 runs to 15 residues. CDR1 MNHEY and CDR2 SVGEGT come from the germline V gene. The CDR3 bases are TGTGCCAGCAGCGGGAGATGGGGGGGTTTCGATACGCAGTATTTT. This codes for CASSGRWGGFDTQYF.

CDR3 sequence reads: CASYGGYNSPLHF. The CDR3 bases are TGTGCCAGCTACGGGGGCTATAATTCACCCCTCCACTTT. The rearrangement joins TRBV27 to TRBJ1-6; possible D gene TRBD1, 5 bases. The V end lost 8 bases, the J end lost 3 bases, and 8 bases lay between the germline ends. Germline V gives CDR1 MNHEY, CDR2 SMNVEV (reference sequence). The CDR3 has 13 amino acids.

The V and J genes are TRBV5-4 and TRBJ1-1; weak D call: TRBD1 (5 bases). The CDR3 sequence is 12 residues long. The germline CDR1 and CDR2 sequences are SGHNT and YYREEE (reference sequence). Trimming cost V 0 bases and J 12 bases, with 12 bases left between them. CDR3 in amino acids: CASSLEGRGTFF. The DNA for the CDR3 is TGTGCCAGCAGCTTGGAAGGGAGGGGAACTTTCTTT.

This clone was seen a single time. The CDR3 DNA reads TGTGCCAGTAGTATGACCGGGACGGCTAATGAAAAACTGTTTTTT. It codes for CASSMTGTANEKLFF. The V gene is TRBV19, the J gene TRBJ1-4, with D perhaps TRBD1 (5 bases). This CDR3 is 15 amino acids long. Trimming pared 3 bases from V and 3 bases from J, leaving 11 bases between. Germline lookup yields CDR1 LNHDA and CDR2 SQIVND (reference sequence).

V usage is TRBV19 and J usage is TRBJ2-5; D is uncertain. V lost 3 bases and J lost 5, with 10 bases in between. The CDR3 consists of 13 residues. Germline CDR1 and CDR2: LNHDA and SQIVND (reference sequence). Here the CDR3 reads CASSMEGAETQYF. In DNA form, the CDR3 reads TGTGCCAGTAGTATGGAAGGAGCCGAGACCCAGTACTTC. The full variable domain, with the rest looked up from reference TRBV19 and TRBJ2-5, is DGGITQSPKYLFRKEGQNVTLSCEQNLNHDAMYWYRQDPGQGLRLIYYSQIVNDFQKGDIAEGYSVSREKKESFPLTVTSAQKNPTAFYLCASSMEGAETQYFGPGTRLLVL.

The genes are TRBV12-3 or TRBV12-4 and TRBJ2-5; D unresolved. The V end was cut by 6 bases, the J end by 2 bases, with 10 bases between. The CDR3 is made up of 13 amino acids. CDR3 residues: CASSLVGQETQYF. CDR3 nucleotide sequence: TGTGCCAGCAGCTTGGTCGGGCAAGAGACCCAGTACTTC.

A remark on this clone: Within the sample, other DNA sequences also encode this same CDR3. This sequence joins TRBV11-2 and TRBJ2-7; D not resolved. Deletions cut 5 bases from V and 4 bases from J, with 6 bases between. CDR1 is SGHAT, CDR2 FQNNGV, per germline. The CDR3 covers 11 residues. The CDR3 loop reads CASSLQYEQYF. The CDR3 nucleotides are TGTGCCAGCAGCCTCCAATACGAGCAGTACTTC. Combining the CDR3 with reference TRBV11-2 and TRBJ2-7 gives the whole variable domain EAGVAQSPRYKIIEKRQSVAFWCNPISGHATLYWYQQILGQGPKLLIQFQNNGVVDDSQLPKDRFSAERLKGVDSTLKIQPAKLEDSAVYLCASSLQYEQYFGPGTRLTVT.

A word on this clone: Compared with germline, one end of the junction differs, possibly owing to a read error. The rearrangement links TRBV30 to TRBJ1-1; D not certain. The CDR3 extends over 12 amino acids. The germline gives CDR1 GTSNPN, CDR2 SVGIG (reference sequence). The CDR3 region is CAWSRVKTEAFF. The CDR3 bases are TGTGCCTGGAGCCGGGTGAAGACTGAAGCTTTCTTT. Full variable domain (missing parts from reference TRBV30 and TRBJ1-1): SQTIHQWPATLVQPVGSPLSLECTVEGTSNPNLYWYRQAAGRGLQLLFYSVGIGQISSEVPQNLSASRPQDRQFILSSKKLLLSDSGFYLCAWSRVKTEAFFGQGTRLTVV.

This sequence joins TRBV4-3 and TRBJ1-2, with a weak D call TRBD1 (5 bases). V was cut by 0 bases and J by 0 bases, with 8 bases left in between. The germline CDR1 and CDR2 sequences are LGHNA and YSLEER. This CDR3 has 15 residues. In nucleotides, the CDR3 is TGCGCCAGCAGCCAAGATCAGACAGCTAACTATGGCTACACCTTC. Protein sequence: CASSQDQTANYGYTF.

This chain joins TRBV5-1 and TRBJ1-6; 9 positions agree with TRBD1. CDR1 and CDR2 from the germline V gene are SGHRS and YFSETQ. This CDR3 comprises 15 residues. The ends lost 2 bases at V and 8 bases at J; junction bases unmatched: 5. The CDR3 DNA is TGCGCCAGCAGCTTTCAACAGGGGGCGGATTCACCCCTCCACTTT. Its translation: CASSFQQGADSPLHF. Full variable domain (missing parts from reference TRBV5-1 and TRBJ1-6): KAGVTQTPRYLIKTRGQQVTLSCSPISGHRSVSWYQQTPGQGLQFLFEYFSETQRNKGNFPGRFSGRQFSNSRSEMNVSTLELGDSALYLCASSFQQGADSPLHFGNGTRLTVT.

The chain employs TRBV5-4 and TRBJ1-6, with a possible D match to TRBD1 (6 bases). Germline V gene sequence: CDR1 SGHNT, CDR2 YYREEE (reference sequence). The CDR3 contains 15 residues. Trimming took off 1 base at V and 2 bases at J, with 7 bases between the two ends. The CDR3 sequence is CASSLPGAYNSPLHF. CDR3 DNA: TGTGCCAGCAGCTTGCCAGGGGCCTATAATTCACCCCTCCACTTT. The variable domain in full, completed from reference TRBV5-4 and TRBJ1-6, reads ETGVTQSPTHLIKTRGQQVTLRCSSQSGHNTVSWYQQALGQGPQFIFQYYREEENGRGNFPPRFSGLQFPNYSSELNVNALELDDSALYLCASSLPGAYNSPLHFGNGTRLTVT.

The genes are TRBV30 and TRBJ2-3; unclear D gene. This CDR3 is built from 12 residues. The germline V and J ends were trimmed by 2 bases and 3 bases, with 6 bases remaining between them. The germline gives CDR1 GTSNPN, CDR2 SVGIG (reference sequence). This CDR3 is CAWSFQTDTQYF. CDR3 DNA sequence: TGTGCCTGGAGTTTTCAAACAGATACGCAGTATTTT. Looking up the rest from reference TRBV30 and TRBJ2-3 gives the full variable domain: SQTIHQWPATLVQPVGSPLSLECTVEGTSNPNLYWYRQAAGRGLQLLFYSVGIGQISSEVPQNLSASRPQDRQFILSSKKLLLSDSGFYLCAWSFQTDTQYFGPGTRLTVL.

The chain carries TRBV19 and TRBJ2-2; 8 nucleotides agree with TRBD2. Germline V gives CDR1 LNHDA, CDR2 SQIVND (reference sequence). The CDR3 is made up of 15 amino acids. J was trimmed by 2 bases and V by 9 bases; bases with no gene match: 8. CDR3 nucleotide sequence: TGTGCCAGCAAGGAGCGGGGGTCCAACACCGGGGAGCTGTTTTTT. Protein sequence: CASKERGSNTGELFF.

This chain links TRBV24-1 with TRBJ2-3; 13 positions match TRBD2. The V gene's germline CDR1 is KGHDR and CDR2 SFDVKD. The CDR3 totals 19 residues. With 5 bases clipped from V and 2 bases from J, the junction kept 12 bases outside the gene matches. In DNA, the CDR3 is TGTGCCACCAGTGGCCTTCCAGGGGGACTAGCGGGGAACACAGATACGCAGTATTTT. Protein: CATSGLPGGLAGNTDTQYF.